This is a list of T cell receptor beta chains from one sample in a study of metastatic and nonmetastatic thyroid tumors. TCRdb re-called the PCR reads through MiXCR. The repertoire includes around 40,000 clones, approximately 18% of them detected once, and 5% to 7.5% sits in the top ten. The sample taken for sequencing was blood. Receptors originate from a male donor with papillary thyroid cancer or a benign thyroid nodule (not recorded which). Some clones in this sample may be carry-over from other donors' samples. Both conserved end residues are part of each CDR3. Fields, in order: V gene, D gene, clone size, J gene, CDR3 protein, CDR3 DNA. The D gene is left open where the match is weak. Clone size is stated in some rows and not others, as once, few, many or a class when expanded.

v_gene: TRBV2; d_gene: NA; abundance: medium-sized; j_gene: TRBJ2-7; CDR3aa: CASSPTYEQYF; CDR3nt: TGTGCCAGCAGCCCCACCTACGAGCAGTACTTC
v_gene: TRBV12-3/TRBV12-4; d_gene: TRBD1; abundance: many; j_gene: TRBJ2-2; CDR3aa: CASSWGQLGTGELFF; CDR3nt: TGTGCCAGCAGTTGGGGACAGTTAGGCACCGGAGAGCTGTTTTTT
v_gene: TRBV10-2; d_gene: NA; abundance: few; j_gene: TRBJ2-7; CDR3aa: CASSNYSSYEQYF; CDR3nt: TGCGCCAGCAGTAATTACTCCTCCTACGAGCAGTACTTC
v_gene: TRBV12-3/TRBV12-4; d_gene: TRBD1; abundance: many; j_gene: TRBJ1-5; CDR3aa: CASGLTGARNQPQHF; CDR3nt: TGTGCCAGCGGGTTGACAGGGGCTCGGAATCAGCCCCAGCATTTT
v_gene: TRBV6-1; d_gene: NA; abundance: many; j_gene: TRBJ2-1; CDR3aa: CASSHTDRGYLQFF; CDR3nt: TGTGCCAGCAGTCACACCGACCGGGGCTACCTACAGTTCTTC
v_gene: TRBV9; d_gene: NA; abundance: NA; j_gene: TRBJ2-5; CDR3aa: CASSVSPNTNQETQYF; CDR3nt: TGTGCCAGCAGCGTAAGCCCGAATACCAACCAAGAGACCCAGTACTTC
v_gene: TRBV5-1; d_gene: TRBD2; abundance: NA; j_gene: TRBJ2-7; CDR3aa: CASGLAASSYEQYF; CDR3nt: TGCGCCAGCGGACTAGCGGCCAGCTCCTACGAGCAGTACTTC
v_gene: TRBV18; d_gene: NA; abundance: many; j_gene: TRBJ1-2; CDR3aa: CASSPPGRNYGYTF; CDR3nt: TGTGCCAGCTCACCACCGGGCAGGAACTATGGCTACACCTTC
v_gene: TRBV6-1; d_gene: NA; abundance: few; j_gene: TRBJ1-1; CDR3aa: CASSDLKRAAGTEAFF; CDR3nt: TGTGCCAGCAGTGACCTTAAGAGGGCCGCGGGGACTGAAGCTTTCTTT
v_gene: TRBV2; d_gene: TRBD2; abundance: few; j_gene: TRBJ2-1; CDR3aa: CASLTLAGYNEQFF; CDR3nt: TGTGCCAGCCTAACACTAGCGGGTTACAATGAGCAGTTCTTC
v_gene: TRBV19; d_gene: NA; abundance: few; j_gene: TRBJ2-7; CDR3aa: CASIPAAGAEGEQYF; CDR3nt: TGTGCCAGTATTCCTGCCGCAGGGGCCGAGGGAGAGCAGTACTTC
v_gene: TRBV5-4; d_gene: NA; abundance: many; j_gene: TRBJ1-4; CDR3aa: CASSFGAGLGATNEKLFF; CDR3nt: TGTGCCAGCAGCTTCGGTGCAGGGCTAGGGGCAACTAATGAAAAACTGTTTTTT
v_gene: TRBV6-1; d_gene: TRBD2; abundance: few; j_gene: TRBJ2-2; CDR3aa: CASSLASGNTGELFF; CDR3nt: TGTGCCAGCAGTTTGGCTAGCGGGAACACCGGGGAGCTGTTTTTT
v_gene: TRBV7-9; d_gene: NA; abundance: many; j_gene: TRBJ1-2; CDR3aa: CASSLPGTSYGYTF; CDR3nt: TGTGCCAGCAGCTTACCCGGGACATCCTATGGCTACACCTTC
v_gene: TRBV5-1; d_gene: TRBD1; abundance: NA; j_gene: TRBJ2-7; CDR3aa: CASSPGTGGAYEQYF; CDR3nt: TGCGCCAGCAGCCCGGGGACAGGGGGCGCCTACGAGCAGTACTTC
v_gene: TRBV11-3; d_gene: TRBD1; abundance: NA; j_gene: TRBJ2-7; CDR3aa: CASSLEGQGRNEQYF; CDR3nt: TGTGCCAGCAGCTTAGAGGGACAGGGACGCAACGAGCAGTACTTC
v_gene: TRBV5-8; d_gene: TRBD1; abundance: many; j_gene: TRBJ2-1; CDR3aa: CASSSDDRGIYNEQFF; CDR3nt: TGTGCCAGCAGCAGCGACGACAGGGGGATATACAATGAGCAGTTCTTC
v_gene: TRBV11-1; d_gene: NA; abundance: NA; j_gene: TRBJ2-2; CDR3aa: CASSFQGRLNTGELFF; CDR3nt: TGTGCCAGCAGCTTCCAGGGCCGATTGAACACCGGGGAGCTGTTTTTT
v_gene: TRBV6-4; d_gene: NA; abundance: NA; j_gene: TRBJ1-1; CDR3aa: CASSAAGEAEAFF; CDR3nt: TGTGCCAGCAGTGCCGCCGGGGAGGCTGAAGCTTTCTTT
v_gene: TRBV7-8; d_gene: NA; abundance: many; j_gene: TRBJ2-1; CDR3aa: CASSLIRYNEQFF; CDR3nt: TGTGCCAGCAGCTTAATCCGCTACAATGAGCAGTTCTTC
v_gene: TRBV29-1; d_gene: NA; abundance: NA; j_gene: TRBJ1-2; CDR3aa: CSFGSPRERVCGYTF; CDR3nt: TGCAGCTTTGGATCCCCGCGTGAGAGGGTCTGTGGCTACACCTTC
v_gene: TRBV2; d_gene: NA; abundance: many; j_gene: TRBJ1-1; CDR3aa: CASSTRERRDTEAFF; CDR3nt: TGTGCCAGCAGCACTAGGGAAAGGAGGGACACTGAAGCTTTCTTT
v_gene: TRBV19; d_gene: NA; abundance: few; j_gene: TRBJ2-7; CDR3aa: CASSDTIVYEHYF; CDR3nt: TGTGCCAGTAGTGATACCATCGTCTACGAGCATTACTTC
v_gene: TRBV11-3; d_gene: NA; abundance: NA; j_gene: TRBJ2-7; CDR3aa: CASSLGIEQYF; CDR3nt: TGTGCCAGCAGCCTCGGAATAGAGCAGTACTTC